This TCR beta chain appears in the sequencing data of a study of blood T cell repertoires in COVID-19 (dated by TCRdb to 2018 to 2020). About the full investigation: Samples covering the acute and convalescent phases of COVID-19 were provided by collaborators in the United States, Italy and Spain. The prospective study material was composed of cDNA or gDNA derived from T cells, B-cell-depleted T cells, or PBMCs. The dataset comprised deeply sampled blood TCRbeta repertoires from subjects exposed to, actively infected with, or recovered from COVID-19. The repertoires were made available in a free public database intended to serve as a resource for research on the immune response to SARS-CoV-2. Samples came from the ongoing ImmuneRACE study (first 160 participants) plus 1,254 subjects from 6 global collaborators. The sample metadata nearly always contained a de-identified subject ID, COVID-19 status, age in years and sex. Where available, HLA class I and class II types were obtained from metadata supplied by the sample provider rather than from assay-based typing.

Concerning this clone itself: No cognate antigen has been identified for it. It has no much larger one-base neighbor in the sample; base qualities were not kept.

From cysteine to phenylalanine, the CDR3 is 14 amino acids long. Only the CDR3 DNA stays, 42 bases, in frame from base 1. V is clipped by 8 bases and J by 1 base, and the sequence between their germline boundaries is 16 bases long. The germline V gene (reference sequence) provides CDR1 GTSNPN and CDR2 SVGIG. Samples from volunteer blood donors who had recovered from COVID-19 were contributed by a second Seattle source. The collaborating institutions used their own protocols to collect whole blood in K2EDTA tubes. For TCRbeta analysis, collaborator samples were shipped as frozen whole blood, as isolated PBMCs, or as DNA extracted from either sample type. TCRbeta CDR3 regions were amplified from genomic DNA by means of the immunoSEQ Assay, a bias-controlled multiplex PCR. The authors' pipeline ran thus. Within the assay, amplification of reference gene primers was used to estimate how many nucleated cells each sample contained. Sequence reads were collapsed and filtered to measure the absolute abundance of every unique TCRbeta CDR3 rearrangement. For each sample, productive Simpson clonality was calculated as the square root of Simpson's diversity index across productive rearrangements. The source is immuneACCESS, and TCRdb retained only in-frame sequences with V and J called. Part of the clones is not carried over; for the studies checked, unresolved V genes explain less than half of this, and the remainder is unexplained. V and J calls plus clone size are reproduced from that table; the DNA served to infer D and trimming. This sample comprises some 200,000 clones, around 84% of them detected only once. Of the sample, 5.1% falls within the top ten clones.

Results the study describes overall, beyond this receptor: The amount of clinical and demographic metadata varied by source and participant and was provided uncurated.

Recombination joined TRBV30 with TRBJ2-3; the D gene is perhaps TRBD2, from 5 matching bases. The sample was peripheral blood. The sequence was obtained from a woman aged 55-70 years who had recovered from COVID-19. The CDR3 sequence is CAARRSGGTDTQYF. The base sequence is TGTGCCGCAAGGAGAAGCGGAGGCACAGATACGCAGTATTTT.